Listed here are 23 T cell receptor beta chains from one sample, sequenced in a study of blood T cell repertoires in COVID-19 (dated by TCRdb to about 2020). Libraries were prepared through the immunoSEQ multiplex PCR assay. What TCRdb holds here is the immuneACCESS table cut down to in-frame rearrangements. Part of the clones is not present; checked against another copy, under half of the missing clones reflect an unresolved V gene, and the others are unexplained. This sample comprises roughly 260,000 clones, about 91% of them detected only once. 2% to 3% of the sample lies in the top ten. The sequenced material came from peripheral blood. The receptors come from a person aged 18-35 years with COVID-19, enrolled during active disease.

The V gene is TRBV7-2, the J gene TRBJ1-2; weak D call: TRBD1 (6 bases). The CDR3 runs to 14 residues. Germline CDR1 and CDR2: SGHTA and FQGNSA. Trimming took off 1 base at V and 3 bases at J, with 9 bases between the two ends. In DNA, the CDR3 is TGTGCCAGCAGCTTAGGCAGGGGAGACTATGGCTACACCTTC. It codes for CASSLGRGDYGYTF.

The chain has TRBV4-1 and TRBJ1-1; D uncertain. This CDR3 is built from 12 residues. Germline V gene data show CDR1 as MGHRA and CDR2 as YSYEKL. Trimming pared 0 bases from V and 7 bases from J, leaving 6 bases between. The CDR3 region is CASSQERFEAFF. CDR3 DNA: TGCGCCAGCAGCCAAGAGCGGTTTGAAGCTTTCTTT.

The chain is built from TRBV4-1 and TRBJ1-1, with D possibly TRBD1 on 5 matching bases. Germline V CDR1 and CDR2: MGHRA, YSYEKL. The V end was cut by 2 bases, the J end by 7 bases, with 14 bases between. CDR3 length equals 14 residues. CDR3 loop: CASSQQGSLVEAFF. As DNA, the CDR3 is TGCGCCAGCAGCCAACAGGGCAGTTTAGTTGAAGCTTTCTTT.

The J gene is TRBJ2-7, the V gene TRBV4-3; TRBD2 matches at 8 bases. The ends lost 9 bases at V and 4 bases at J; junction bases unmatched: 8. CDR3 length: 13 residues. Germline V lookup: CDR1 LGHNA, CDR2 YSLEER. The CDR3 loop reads CARIPGLVYEQYF. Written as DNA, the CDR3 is TGCGCCAGAATACCGGGACTAGTTTACGAGCAGTACTTC.

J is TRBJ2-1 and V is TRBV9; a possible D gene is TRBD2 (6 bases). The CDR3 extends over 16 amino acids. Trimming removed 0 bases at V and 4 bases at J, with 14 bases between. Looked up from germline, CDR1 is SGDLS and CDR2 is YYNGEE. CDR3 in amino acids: CASSVVTRGQYNEQFF. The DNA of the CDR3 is TGTGCCAGCAGCGTAGTGACTAGAGGTCAATACAATGAGCAGTTCTTC.

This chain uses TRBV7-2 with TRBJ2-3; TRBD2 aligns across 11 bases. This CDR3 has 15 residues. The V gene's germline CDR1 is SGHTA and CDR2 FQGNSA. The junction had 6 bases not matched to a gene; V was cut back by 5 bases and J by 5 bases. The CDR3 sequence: CASSLLLAGVDTQYF. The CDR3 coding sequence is TGTGCCAGCAGCCTATTACTAGCGGGGGTAGATACGCAGTATTTT. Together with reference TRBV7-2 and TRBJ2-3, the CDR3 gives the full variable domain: GAGVSQSPSNKVTEKGKDVELRCDPISGHTALYWYRQSLGQGLEFLIYFQGNSAPDKSGLPSDRFSAERTGGSVSTLTIQRTQQEDSAVYLCASSLLLAGVDTQYFGPGTRLTVL.

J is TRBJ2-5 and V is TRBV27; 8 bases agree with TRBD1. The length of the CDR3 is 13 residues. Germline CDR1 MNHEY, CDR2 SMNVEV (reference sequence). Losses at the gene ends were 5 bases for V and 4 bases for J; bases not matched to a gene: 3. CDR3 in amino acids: CASSPRGRETQYF. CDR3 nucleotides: TGTGCCAGCAGTCCCAGGGGGCGAGAGACCCAGTACTTC.

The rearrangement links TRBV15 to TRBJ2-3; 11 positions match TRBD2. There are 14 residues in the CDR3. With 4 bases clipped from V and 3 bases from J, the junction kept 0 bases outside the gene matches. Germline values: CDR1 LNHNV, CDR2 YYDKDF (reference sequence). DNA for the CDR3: TGTGCCACCAGCACTAGCGGGAGGACAGATACGCAGTATTTT. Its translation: CATSTSGRTDTQYF.

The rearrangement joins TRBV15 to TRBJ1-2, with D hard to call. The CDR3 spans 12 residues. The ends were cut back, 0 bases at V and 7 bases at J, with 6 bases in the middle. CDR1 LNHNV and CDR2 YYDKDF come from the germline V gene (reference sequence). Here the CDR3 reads CATSRDTVGYTF. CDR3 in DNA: TGTGCCACCAGCAGAGATACGGTTGGCTACACCTTC.

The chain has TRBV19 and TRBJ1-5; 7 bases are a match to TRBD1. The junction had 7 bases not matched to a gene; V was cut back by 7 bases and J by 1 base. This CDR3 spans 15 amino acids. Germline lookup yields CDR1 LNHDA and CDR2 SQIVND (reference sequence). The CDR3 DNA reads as TGTGCCAGTACCCGGGACAGTACAAGCAATCAGCCCCAGCATTTT. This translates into CASTRDSTSNQPQHF.

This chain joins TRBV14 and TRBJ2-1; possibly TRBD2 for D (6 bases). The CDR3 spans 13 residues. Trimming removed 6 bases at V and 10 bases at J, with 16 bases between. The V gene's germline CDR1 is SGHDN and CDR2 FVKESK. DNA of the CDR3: TGTGCCAGCAGAGTGACGGGAGTTTTAGAGCAGTTCTTC. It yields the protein CASRVTGVLEQFF.

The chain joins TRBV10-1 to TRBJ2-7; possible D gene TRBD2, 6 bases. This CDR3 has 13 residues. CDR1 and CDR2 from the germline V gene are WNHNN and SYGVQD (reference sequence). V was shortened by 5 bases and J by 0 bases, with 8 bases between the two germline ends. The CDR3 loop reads CASSPGLSYEQYF. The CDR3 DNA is TGCGCCAGCAGTCCGGGACTCTCCTACGAGCAGTACTTC.

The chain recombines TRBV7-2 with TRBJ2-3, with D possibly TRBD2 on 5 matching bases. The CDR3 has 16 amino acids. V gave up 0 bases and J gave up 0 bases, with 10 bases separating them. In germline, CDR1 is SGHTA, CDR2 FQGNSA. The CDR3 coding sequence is TGTGCCAGCAGCTTAGCAGGGAGTATGAGCACAGATACGCAGTATTTT. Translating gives CASSLAGSMSTDTQYF.

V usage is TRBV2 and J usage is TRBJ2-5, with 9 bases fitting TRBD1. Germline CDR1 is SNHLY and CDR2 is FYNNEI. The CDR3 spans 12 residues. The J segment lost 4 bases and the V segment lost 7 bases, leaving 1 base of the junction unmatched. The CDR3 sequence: CASKDRGETQYF. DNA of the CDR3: TGTGCCAGCAAGGACAGGGGAGAGACCCAGTACTTC.

CDR3 loop: CASYPVGSTPSTDTQYF. The CDR3 DNA follows: TGTGCCAGCTACCCTGTTGGGAGCACGCCTAGCACAGATACGCAGTATTTT. This chain connects TRBV27 to TRBJ2-3; tentative D call: TRBD2 (5 bases). Germline loops: CDR1 MNHEY, CDR2 SMNVEV (reference sequence). The ends were cut back, 8 bases at V and 0 bases at J, with 21 bases in the middle. CDR3 length: 17 residues.

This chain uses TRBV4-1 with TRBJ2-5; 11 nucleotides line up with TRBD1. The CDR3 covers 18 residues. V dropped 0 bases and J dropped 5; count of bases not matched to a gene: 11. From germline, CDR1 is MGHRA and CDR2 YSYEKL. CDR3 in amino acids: CASSQDSLWTGGGETQYF. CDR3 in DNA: TGCGCCAGCAGCCAAGATTCTCTCTGGACAGGGGGCGGGGAGACCCAGTACTTC.

The CDR3 loop is CASSHPRQGGYTF. In nucleotides, the CDR3 is TGTGCCAGCAGCCATCCCCGACAAGGAGGCTACACCTTC. The rearrangement joins TRBV27 to TRBJ1-2; D is unclear. V gave up 6 bases and J gave up 8 bases, with 16 bases separating them. CDR3 length equals 13 residues. Germline-derived CDR1 and CDR2 are MNHEY and SMNVEV (reference sequence).

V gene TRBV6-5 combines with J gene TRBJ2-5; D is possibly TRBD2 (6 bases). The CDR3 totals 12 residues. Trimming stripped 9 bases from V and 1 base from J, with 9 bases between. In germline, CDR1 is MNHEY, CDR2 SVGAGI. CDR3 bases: TGTGCCAGTACTAGCCTCCAAGAGACCCAGTACTTC. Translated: CASTSLQETQYF.

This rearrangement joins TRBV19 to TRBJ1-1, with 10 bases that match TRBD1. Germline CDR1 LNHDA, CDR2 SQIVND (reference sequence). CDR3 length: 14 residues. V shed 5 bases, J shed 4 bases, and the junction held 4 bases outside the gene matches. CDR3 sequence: CASSWGQGTTEAFF. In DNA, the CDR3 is TGTGCCAGTAGTTGGGGACAGGGGACCACTGAAGCTTTCTTT.

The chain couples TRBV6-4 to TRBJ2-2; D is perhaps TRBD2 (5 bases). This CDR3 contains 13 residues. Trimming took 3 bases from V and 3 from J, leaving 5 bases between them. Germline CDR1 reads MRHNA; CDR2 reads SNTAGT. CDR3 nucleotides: TGTGCCAGCAGTGAGAGGGACACCGGGGAGCTGTTTTTT. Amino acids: CASSERDTGELFF.

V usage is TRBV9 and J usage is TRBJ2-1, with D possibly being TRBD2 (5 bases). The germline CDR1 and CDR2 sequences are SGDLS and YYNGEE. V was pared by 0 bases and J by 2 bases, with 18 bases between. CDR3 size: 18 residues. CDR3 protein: CASSVGADLPKPYNEQFF. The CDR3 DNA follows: TGTGCCAGCAGCGTAGGAGCGGACCTTCCCAAACCCTACAATGAGCAGTTCTTC.

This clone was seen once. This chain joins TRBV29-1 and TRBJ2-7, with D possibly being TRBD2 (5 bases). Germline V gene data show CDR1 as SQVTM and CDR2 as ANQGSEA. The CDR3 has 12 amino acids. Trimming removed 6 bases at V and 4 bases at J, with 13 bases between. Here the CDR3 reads CSVDGNGYEQYF. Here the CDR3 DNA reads TGCAGCGTAGACGGGAACGGGTACGAGCAGTACTTC.

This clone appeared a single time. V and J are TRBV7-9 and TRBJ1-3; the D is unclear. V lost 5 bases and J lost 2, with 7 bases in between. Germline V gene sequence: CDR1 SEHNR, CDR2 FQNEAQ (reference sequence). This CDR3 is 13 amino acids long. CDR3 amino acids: CASSERAGNTIYF. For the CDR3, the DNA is TGTGCCAGCAGCGAACGGGCTGGAAACACCATATATTTT.